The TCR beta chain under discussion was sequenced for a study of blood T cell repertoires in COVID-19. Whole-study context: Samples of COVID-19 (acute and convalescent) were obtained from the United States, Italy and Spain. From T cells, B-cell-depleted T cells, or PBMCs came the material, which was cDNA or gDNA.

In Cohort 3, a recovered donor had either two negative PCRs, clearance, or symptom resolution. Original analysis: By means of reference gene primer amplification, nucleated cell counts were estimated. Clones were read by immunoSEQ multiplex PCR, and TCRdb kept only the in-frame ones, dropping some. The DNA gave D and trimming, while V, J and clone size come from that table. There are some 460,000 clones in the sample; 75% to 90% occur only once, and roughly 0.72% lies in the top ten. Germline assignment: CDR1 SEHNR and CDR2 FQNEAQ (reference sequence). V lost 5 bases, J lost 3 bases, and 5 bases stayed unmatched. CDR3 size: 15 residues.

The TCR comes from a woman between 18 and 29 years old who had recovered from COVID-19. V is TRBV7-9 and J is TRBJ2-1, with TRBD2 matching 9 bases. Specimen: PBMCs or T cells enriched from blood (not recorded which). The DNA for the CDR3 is TGTGCCAGCAGCCGCGGGGGGGCGAGCTACAATGAGCAGTTCTTC. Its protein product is CASSRGGASYNEQFF.